The next 7 T cell receptor beta chains were all read from a single sample in a study of shared clonotypes between healthy human individuals. Sequenced by immunoSEQ multiplex PCR; TCRdb stores in-frame clones only, minus some. The sample has over 850,000 clones, around 82% seen once. Specimen: memory CD4+ T cells from PBMCs. The subset here: CD45RA-negative fraction. All receptors come from a man aged 18 to 30 in good health. Some clones in this sample may be carry-over from other donors' samples.

The sample holds a few counts of this clone. This chain links TRBV27 with TRBJ2-7; 9 bases line up with TRBD2. Germline assignment: CDR1 MNHEY and CDR2 SMNVEV (reference sequence). The CDR3 sequence is 15 residues long. Germline trimming cut 3 bases from V and 7 bases from J; bases unmatched to any gene: 10. As DNA, the CDR3 is TGTGCCAGCAGTTTGAAAGTAGCGGGAGTCAAAGAGCAGTACTTC. Its protein is CASSLKVAGVKEQYF.

The chain joins TRBV2 to TRBJ2-4; D unclear. This CDR3 contains 11 residues. The germline CDR1 and CDR2 sequences are SNHLY and FYNNEI. Trimming shortened V by 3 bases and J by 8 bases, and 5 bases separated the two germline ends. The chain's CDR3 is CASSDKDIQYF. CDR3 nucleotide sequence: TGTGCCAGCAGTGATAAGGACATTCAGTACTTC.

The chain employs TRBV29-1 and TRBJ2-3; 10 nucleotides match TRBD2. The CDR3 runs 14 residues. J was trimmed by 2 bases and V by 6 bases; bases with no gene match: 5. Germline CDR1 is SQVTM and CDR2 is ANQGSEA. Here the CDR3 DNA reads TGCAGCGTCCATAGCGGGAGGCCCACAGATACGCAGTATTTT. It yields the protein CSVHSGRPTDTQYF.

This clone showed up just a few times. At the DNA level, this CDR3 is encoded by other sequences in the same sample as well. The chain uses TRBV11-2 and TRBJ1-2; D remains unclear. V was pared by 1 base and J by 1 base, with 7 bases between. The V gene's germline CDR1 is SGHAT and CDR2 FQNNGV. The CDR3 sequence is 14 residues long. DNA of the CDR3: TGTGCCAGCAGCTTAGGTAGCGGTAACTATGGCTACACCTTC. This encodes CASSLGSGNYGYTF.

The V call is TRBV10-3, the J call TRBJ2-2; 8 bases are shared with TRBD1. The V and J ends lost 6 bases and 7 bases, in that order; junction bases with no gene match: 7. In germline, CDR1 is ENHRY, CDR2 SYGVKD. The CDR3 is made up of 14 amino acids. CDR3 coding DNA: TGTGCCATCAGGGCGCACGACAGGGGCGGGGAGCTGTTTTTT. Its protein is CAIRAHDRGGELFF.

The chain joins TRBV2 to TRBJ1-2; TRBD1 agrees at 7 bases. The ends lost 1 base at V and 8 bases at J; junction bases unmatched: 10. The CDR3 loop spans 15 amino acids. CDR1 is SNHLY and CDR2 is FYNNEI in the germline V gene. This chain's CDR3 is CASSEVVGGGRGYTF. CDR3 DNA sequence: TGTGCCAGCAGTGAAGTTGTAGGAGGGGGCCGGGGCTACACCTTC.

The chain has TRBV4-3 and TRBJ1-5; unclear D gene. This CDR3 comprises 17 residues. Germline V CDR1 and CDR2: LGHNA, YSLEER. The V and J ends lost 4 bases and 4 bases respectively, with 20 bases between them. The CDR3: CASSPEIQTRINQPQHF. The DNA of the CDR3 is TGCGCCAGCAGCCCCGAGATCCAGACGAGAATTAATCAGCCCCAGCATTTT.